This TCR beta chain was recovered during a study of control samples from healthy donors and cancer patients. The CDR3 has 13 amino acids. Per the germline V gene, CDR1 is SGHRS and CDR2 is YFSETQ. V lost 2 bases to trimming and J lost 7 bases, with 13 bases between them. The table came from immunoSEQ multiplex PCR; TCRdb's copy has only in-frame clones and leaves some out. There are 75,000 to 90,000 clones in the sample; 75% to 90% occur only once, and over 9% lies in the top ten. Specimen: PBMCs. The clonotype was recovered from a woman aged 50 to 65 with colorectal cancer. The chain links TRBV5-1 to TRBJ2-7, with D tentatively TRBD2 (5 bases). The CDR3 nucleotides are TGCGCCAGCAGCTTACTCGGGTCGGGGGAGCAGTACGTC. Translating gives CASSLLGSGEQYV.